Listed here are 13 T cell receptor beta chains from one sample, sequenced in a study of T cell changes during pregnancy in multiple sclerosis (dated by TCRdb to the late 2010s). The method was the immunoSEQ multiplex PCR assay. TCRdb's version of the immuneACCESS table is confined to in-frame rearrangements and falls short of the full clone set. An unresolved V gene accounts for under half of the shortfall where checked; the remainder is of unknown origin. The sample table records about 56,000 clones; 90% of these occur just once. The ten largest clones represent around 2.2% of the sample. The source material was peripheral blood, sampled in the first trimester of pregnancy. These receptors came from a female donor in good health, enrolled as a control in a pregnancy study.

DNA of the CDR3: TGTGCCATCAGTCAGGGAGGCCCCTACGAGCAGTACTTC. Translated, it gives CAISQGGPYEQYF. V gene TRBV10-3 combines with J gene TRBJ2-7, with a weak D call TRBD2 (6 bases). In germline, CDR1 is ENHRY, CDR2 SYGVKD. The ends were cut back, 5 bases at V and 2 bases at J, with 10 bases in the middle. CDR3 length: 13 residues.

This chain links TRBV11-3 with TRBJ1-4, with 8 bases that match TRBD1. V lost 6 bases and J lost 6; bases outside the gene matches: 9. The germline gives CDR1 SGHNT, CDR2 YENEEA. The CDR3 totals 15 residues. The CDR3 reads CASRPRQGADEKLFF. CDR3 in DNA: TGTGCCAGCAGACCCCGGCAGGGGGCAGATGAAAAACTGTTTTTT.

V usage is TRBV7-9 and J usage is TRBJ1-2; a weak D match, TRBD1 (6 bases). Germline V gene data show CDR1 as SEHNR and CDR2 as FQNEAQ (reference sequence). V was pared by 8 bases and J by 0 bases, with 16 bases between. The CDR3 has 15 amino acids. CDR3: CASDPGQLANYGYTF. The CDR3 DNA reads as TGTGCCAGCGACCCTGGACAGCTTGCTAACTATGGCTACACCTTC.

This sequence joins TRBV11-2 and TRBJ1-5, with D possibly being TRBD1 (6 bases). CDR1 and CDR2 (germline): SGHAT, FQNNGV. V dropped 5 bases and J dropped 6 bases, with 20 bases sitting between them. The length of the CDR3 is 16 residues. The CDR3 is CASSPLKGRGFQPQHF. CDR3 coding DNA: TGTGCCAGCAGCCCCCTGAAGGGCAGGGGATTTCAGCCCCAGCATTTT.

The rearrangement joins TRBV19 to TRBJ1-5; 9 bases align to TRBD1. With V trimmed by 10 bases and J by 6 bases, 10 bases remained unmatched. CDR1 is LNHDA, CDR2 SQIVND, per germline (reference sequence). The CDR3 loop spans 14 amino acids. The CDR3 sequence: CATLEQGAPQPQHF. CDR3 in DNA: TGTGCCACCCTGGAACAGGGGGCGCCTCAGCCCCAGCATTTT.

Only one count was recorded for this clone. The gene calls are TRBV15 and TRBJ2-7; 11 nucleotides align to TRBD1. This CDR3 contains 15 residues. With V trimmed by 4 bases and J by 2 bases, 4 bases remained unmatched. Germline loops: CDR1 LNHNV, CDR2 YYDKDF (reference sequence). In DNA, the CDR3 is TGTGCCACCAGCAAAGGACAGGGGGCCACCTACGAGCAGTACTTC. It is translated as CATSKGQGATYEQYF.

J is TRBJ2-3 and V is TRBV10-1; 12 bases align to TRBD2. After removal of 0 bases from V and 3 bases from J, the junction contained 7 bases not matched to a gene. Germline loops: CDR1 WNHNN, CDR2 SYGVQD (reference sequence). This CDR3 is 18 amino acids long. CDR3 nucleotides: TGCGCCAGCAGTGAGTCAGCTCTAGCGGGGGGGCTGACAGATACGCAGTATTTT. Amino acid sequence: CASSESALAGGLTDTQYF.

The chain recombines TRBV5-1 with TRBJ1-4; D unresolved. Trimming removed 5 bases from V and 0 bases from J, with 11 bases in between. In germline, CDR1 is SGHRS, CDR2 YFSETQ. This CDR3 region has 15 residues. The CDR3 DNA is TGCGCCAGCAGGGTGGGCAACCCAACTAATGAAAAACTGTTTTTT. As protein: CASRVGNPTNEKLFF.

This clone occurred once. The genes are TRBV6-5 and TRBJ1-1; 8 positions agree with TRBD1. V gave up 4 bases and J gave up 8 bases; unmatched junction bases: 9. Germline V gene lookup returns CDR1 MNHEY and CDR2 SVGAGI. The CDR3 runs to 14 residues. CDR3 nucleotide sequence: TGTGCCAGCAGTTTACAGGGGGTTGGACAGGAAGCTTTCTTT. Amino acid sequence: CASSLQGVGQEAFF.

This chain uses TRBV7-3 with TRBJ1-2; D ambiguous. The V gene lost 0 bases and the J gene lost 2 bases, with 7 bases spanning the gap. The CDR3 sequence is 14 residues long. Germline loops: CDR1 SGHTA, CDR2 FQGTGA. CDR3 in DNA: TGTGCCAGCAGCTTAACAGCGGGCAACTATGGCTACACCTTC. It specifies CASSLTAGNYGYTF.

The chain is built from TRBV5-5 and TRBJ1-1; TRBD1 aligns across 7 bases. Losses at the gene ends were 0 bases for V and 1 base for J; bases not matched to a gene: 3. From germline, CDR1 is SGHKS and CDR2 YYEKEE (reference sequence). The CDR3 has 15 residues. The CDR3 loop is CASSLAGTANTEAFF. DNA for the CDR3: TGTGCCAGCAGCTTGGCTGGGACAGCGAACACTGAAGCTTTCTTT.

The J gene is TRBJ2-3, the V gene TRBV5-1; 11 bases fit TRBD2. The CDR3 spans 15 residues. V shed 7 bases and J 4 bases; nucleotides not matched to a gene: 8. The germline V gene encodes CDR1 SGHRS and CDR2 YFSETQ. The CDR3 DNA reads as TGCGCCAGCTCTCCTCCGACTAGCGGGGCAGATACGCAGTATTTT. As protein: CASSPPTSGADTQYF.

The chain recombines TRBV19 with TRBJ1-5; tentative D call: TRBD1 (6 bases). CDR3 length: 14 amino acids. Germline V gene data show CDR1 as LNHDA and CDR2 as SQIVND (reference sequence). Trimming took off 6 bases at V and 7 bases at J, with 16 bases between the two ends. As DNA, the CDR3 is TGTGCCAGTAGGCCGCCGGGGGGCCGGCAGCCCCAGCATTTT. Translating it yields CASRPPGGRQPQHF.